This section outlines one T cell receptor beta chain sequence together with its context. The antigen is not known. This sample was included in a study of shared clonotypes between healthy human individuals. Study outcomes and limitations: What naive subsets generally showed was a larger estimated richness than memory subsets showed. Generation of non-shared clonotypes was less probable than generation of clonotypes shared by all four donors.

The CDR3 consists of 16 residues. The V gene's germline CDR1 is MGHDK and CDR2 SYGVNS. Trimming pared 11 bases from V and 1 base from J, leaving 22 bases between. Original analysis: Filtering differed since immunoSEQ provided only junctions, with no quality scores. This table comes from immunoSEQ multiplex PCR, and its TCRdb copy is limited to in-frame clones, with some not included. V, J and clone size are taken as reported in that table, and D and trimming were inferred from the DNA itself. Of 1.6 million or so clones in the sample, approximately 98.5% were seen once. This clonotype was obtained from a man aged 25-45 years in good health. V is TRBV25-1 and J is TRBJ2-3; no clear D gene. The sample was naive CD4+ T cells sorted from blood. The subset is: CD45RA+ positively selected. CDR3 amino acids: CAGKEPTHLRTDTQYF. CDR3 nucleotides: TGTGCCGGGAAGGAGCCTACTCATTTACGCACAGATACGCAGTATTTT.